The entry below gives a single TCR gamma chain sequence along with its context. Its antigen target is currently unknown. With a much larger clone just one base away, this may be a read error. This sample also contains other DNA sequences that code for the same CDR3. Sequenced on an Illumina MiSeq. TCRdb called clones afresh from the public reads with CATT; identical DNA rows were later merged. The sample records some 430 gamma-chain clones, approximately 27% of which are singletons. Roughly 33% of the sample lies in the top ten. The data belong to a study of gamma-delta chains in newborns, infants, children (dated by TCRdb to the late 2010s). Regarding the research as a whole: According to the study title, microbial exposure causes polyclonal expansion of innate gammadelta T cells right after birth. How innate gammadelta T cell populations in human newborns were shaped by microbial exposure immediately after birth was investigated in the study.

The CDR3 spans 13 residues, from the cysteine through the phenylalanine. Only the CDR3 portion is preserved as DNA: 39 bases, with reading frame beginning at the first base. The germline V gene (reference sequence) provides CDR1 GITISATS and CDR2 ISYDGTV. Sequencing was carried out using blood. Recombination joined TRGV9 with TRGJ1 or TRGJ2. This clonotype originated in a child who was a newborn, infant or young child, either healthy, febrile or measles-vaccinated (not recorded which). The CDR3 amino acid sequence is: CALWEVQGYKKLF. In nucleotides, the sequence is TGCGCCTTGTGGGAGGTGCAAGGCTATAAGAAACTCTTT.